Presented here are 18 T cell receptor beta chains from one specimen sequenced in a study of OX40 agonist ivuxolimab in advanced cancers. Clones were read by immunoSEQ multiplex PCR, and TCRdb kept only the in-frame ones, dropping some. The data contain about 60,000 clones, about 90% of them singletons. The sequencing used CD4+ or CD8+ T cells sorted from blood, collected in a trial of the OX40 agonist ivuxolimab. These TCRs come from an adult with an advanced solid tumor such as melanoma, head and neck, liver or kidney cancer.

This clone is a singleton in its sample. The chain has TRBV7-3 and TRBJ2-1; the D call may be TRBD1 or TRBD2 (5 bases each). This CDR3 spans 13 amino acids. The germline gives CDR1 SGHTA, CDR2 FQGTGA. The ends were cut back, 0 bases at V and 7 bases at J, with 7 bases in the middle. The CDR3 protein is CASSLTGVNEQFF. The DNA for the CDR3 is TGTGCCAGCAGCTTAACGGGGGTGAATGAGCAGTTCTTC.

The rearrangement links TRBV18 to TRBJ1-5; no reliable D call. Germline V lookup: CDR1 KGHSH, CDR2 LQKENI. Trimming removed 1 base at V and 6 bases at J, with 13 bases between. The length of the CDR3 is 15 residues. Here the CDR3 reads CASSPQTSSTQPQHF. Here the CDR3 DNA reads TGTGCCAGCTCACCACAAACCTCCTCGACTCAGCCCCAGCATTTT.

In DNA, the CDR3 is TGTGCCAGCACTCCCACGTCGCGGATCTATGGCTACACCTTC. Protein sequence: CASTPTSRIYGYTF. This sequence joins TRBV28 and TRBJ1-2; D remains unclear. Trimming stripped 7 bases from V and 4 bases from J, with 16 bases between. CDR3 length: 14 residues. CDR1 is MDHEN and CDR2 is SYDVKM in the germline V gene.

The CDR3 coding sequence is TGCAGCGTTGTCAGCAGAGAAAACATTCAGTACTTC. It translates to CSVVSRENIQYF. The chain couples TRBV29-1 to TRBJ2-4, with D unresolved. The germline CDR1 and CDR2 sequences are SQVTM and ANQGSEA. The germline V and J ends were trimmed by 4 bases and 5 bases, with 9 bases remaining between them. This CDR3 comprises 12 residues.

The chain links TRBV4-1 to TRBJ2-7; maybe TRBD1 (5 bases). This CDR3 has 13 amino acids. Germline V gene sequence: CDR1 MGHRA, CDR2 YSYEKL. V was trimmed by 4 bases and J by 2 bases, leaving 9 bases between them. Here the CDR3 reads CASSPRQTYEQYF. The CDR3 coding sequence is TGCGCCAGCAGCCCGCGACAGACCTACGAGCAGTACTTC.

Here the CDR3 DNA reads TGTGCCAGCAGCTTGGCCAGGGAGCGCGGCTACACCTTC. As protein: CASSLARERGYTF. The chain uses TRBV5-4 and TRBJ1-2; D may be TRBD1 (5 bases). Per the germline V gene, CDR1 is SGHNT and CDR2 is YYREEE (reference sequence). V lost 0 bases to trimming and J lost 8 bases, with 11 bases between them. The CDR3 has 13 amino acids.

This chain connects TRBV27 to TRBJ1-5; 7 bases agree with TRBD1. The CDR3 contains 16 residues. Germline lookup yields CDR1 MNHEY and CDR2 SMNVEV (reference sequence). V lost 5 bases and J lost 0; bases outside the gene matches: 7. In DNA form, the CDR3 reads TGTGCCAGCAGTCCGCGACAGGGTTATAGCAATCAGCCCCAGCATTTT. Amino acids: CASSPRQGYSNQPQHF.

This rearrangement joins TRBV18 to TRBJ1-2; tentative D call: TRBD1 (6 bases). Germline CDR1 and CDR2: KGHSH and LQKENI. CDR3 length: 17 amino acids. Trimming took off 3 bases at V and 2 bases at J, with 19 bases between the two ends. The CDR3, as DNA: TGTGCCAGCTCACCCGAGACAGGAACTTTTTCCAACTATGGCTACACCTTC. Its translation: CASSPETGTFSNYGYTF.

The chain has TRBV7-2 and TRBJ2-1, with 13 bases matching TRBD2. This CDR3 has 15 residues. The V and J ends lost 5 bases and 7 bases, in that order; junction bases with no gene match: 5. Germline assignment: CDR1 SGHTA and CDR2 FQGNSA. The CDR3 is CASSNGLAGVNEQFF. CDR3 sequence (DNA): TGTGCCAGCAGCAACGGACTAGCGGGAGTTAATGAGCAGTTCTTC.

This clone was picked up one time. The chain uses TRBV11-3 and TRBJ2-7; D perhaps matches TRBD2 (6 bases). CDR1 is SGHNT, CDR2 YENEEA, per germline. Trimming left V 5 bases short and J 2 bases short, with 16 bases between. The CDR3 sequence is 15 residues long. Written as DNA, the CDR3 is TGTGCCAGCAGCCCCCGGAGGGAGCCGACCTACGAGCAGTACTTC. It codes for CASSPRREPTYEQYF.

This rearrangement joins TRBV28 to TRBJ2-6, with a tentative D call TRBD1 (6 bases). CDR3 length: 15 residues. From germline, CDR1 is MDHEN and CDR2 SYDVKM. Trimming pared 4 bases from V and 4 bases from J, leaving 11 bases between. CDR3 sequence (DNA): TGTGCCAGCAGTTCACAGGGTTCCGGGGCCAACGTCCTGACTTTC. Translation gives CASSSQGSGANVLTF.

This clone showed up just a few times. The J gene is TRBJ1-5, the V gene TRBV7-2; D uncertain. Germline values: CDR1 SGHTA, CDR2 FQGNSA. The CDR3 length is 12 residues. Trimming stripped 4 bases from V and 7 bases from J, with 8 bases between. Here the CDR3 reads CASSSFDQPQHF. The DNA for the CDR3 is TGTGCCAGCAGCTCATTCGACCAGCCCCAGCATTTT.

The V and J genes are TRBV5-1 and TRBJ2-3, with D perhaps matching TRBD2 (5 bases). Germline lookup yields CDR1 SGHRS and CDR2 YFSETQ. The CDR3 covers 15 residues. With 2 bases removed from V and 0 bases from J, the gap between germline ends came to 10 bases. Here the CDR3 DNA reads TGCGCCAGCAGCTTTAGCAGCGGAAGCACAGATACGCAGTATTTT. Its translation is CASSFSSGSTDTQYF.

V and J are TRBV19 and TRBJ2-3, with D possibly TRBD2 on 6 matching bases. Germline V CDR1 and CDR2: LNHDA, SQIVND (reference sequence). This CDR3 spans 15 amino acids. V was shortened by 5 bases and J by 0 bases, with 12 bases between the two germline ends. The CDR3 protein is CASSSWRVSTDTQYF. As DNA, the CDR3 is TGTGCCAGTAGTTCCTGGAGGGTCAGCACAGATACGCAGTATTTT.

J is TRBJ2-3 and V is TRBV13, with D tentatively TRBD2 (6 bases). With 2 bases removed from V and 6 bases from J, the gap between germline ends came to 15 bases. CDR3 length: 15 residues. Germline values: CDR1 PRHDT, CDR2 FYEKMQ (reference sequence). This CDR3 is CASSLRAGSVDTQYF. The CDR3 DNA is TGTGCCAGCAGCTTAAGGGCGGGAAGTGTGGATACGCAGTATTTT.

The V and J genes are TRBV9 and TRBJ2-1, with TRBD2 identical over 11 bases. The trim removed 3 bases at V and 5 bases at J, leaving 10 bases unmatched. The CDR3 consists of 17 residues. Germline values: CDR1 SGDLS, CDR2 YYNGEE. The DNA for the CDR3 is TGTGCCAGCAGCGGACCCTTAGCGGGAGGGCGGAACAATGAGCAGTTCTTC. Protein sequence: CASSGPLAGGRNNEQFF.

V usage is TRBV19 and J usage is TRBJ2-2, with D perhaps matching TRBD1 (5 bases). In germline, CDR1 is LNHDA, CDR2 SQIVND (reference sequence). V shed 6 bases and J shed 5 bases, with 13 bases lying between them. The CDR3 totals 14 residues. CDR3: CASSIQRGTGELFF. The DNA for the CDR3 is TGTGCCAGTAGCATCCAAAGGGGTACCGGGGAGCTGTTTTTT.

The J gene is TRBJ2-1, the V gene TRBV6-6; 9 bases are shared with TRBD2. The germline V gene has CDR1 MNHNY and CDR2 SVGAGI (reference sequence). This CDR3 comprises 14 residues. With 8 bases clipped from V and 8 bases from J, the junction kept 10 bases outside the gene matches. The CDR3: CASYAGGDVHEQFF. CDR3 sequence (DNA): TGTGCCAGCTACGCGGGGGGGGACGTTCATGAGCAGTTCTTC.